This TCR beta chain was obtained from a study of shared clonotypes between healthy human individuals. The overall study: CD8 memory received one plate per donor, CD8 naive two, CD4 memory three and CD4 naive three.

Study outcomes and limitations: It was expected that sequencing depth would affect clonotype sharing among donors. In a handful of donors, about 5% of naive CD4 clonotypes appeared in common.

The authors loaded about 200 ng DNA, around 30,000 T cell genomes, into sorted-subset replicate PCRs. Sequenced by immunoSEQ multiplex PCR; TCRdb stores in-frame clones only, minus some. The table has 2 million to 3 million clones, 80% to 95% seen once. Looked up from germline, CDR1 is SGHDT and CDR2 is YYEEEE. The CDR3 consists of 12 residues. V was trimmed by 2 bases and J by 3 bases, leaving 6 bases between them. For this clone: The target antigen is unknown.

The chain uses TRBV5-6 and TRBJ2-7; no clear D. The TCR sequence derives from a man between 18 and 35 years old in good health. Some clones in this sample may be carry-over from other donors' samples. Material for sequencing was naive CD4+ T cells from PBMCs. The subset is: CD45RA+ positively selected. In nucleotides, the CDR3 is TGTGCCAGCAGCTTTCAACGCTACGAGCAGTACTTC. As protein: CASSFQRYEQYF.